This entry features one T cell receptor beta chain sequence. This sample stems from a study of human T cells and chemical hapten exposure. Study context: A 2 cm by 2 cm inner upper arm patch received 2% DPC for sensitization. Patients, largely female, had alopecia areata, totalis or universalis.

This CDR3 region has 18 residues. Trimming left V 2 bases short and J 8 bases short, with 22 bases between. Germline V gene sequence: CDR1 MNHNY, CDR2 SVGAGI (reference sequence). The time point: patch test 2, 6 weeks after DPC sensitization. Treatment defined: therapeutic diphenylcyclopropenone sensitization with weekly scalp DPC. It was unfractionated whole blood from which total RNA was extracted. Separate cDNA molecules received unique molecular identifiers, which the library attached to them. One entry per CDR3 protein results from TCRdb running MiXCR on the RACE reads. The data show under 100,000 distinct CDR3 sequences, with 11% seen just once and 3.2% held by the top ten.

Sample: whole blood, taken in connection with sensitization to the hapten diphenylcyclopropenone (DPC). The clonotype comes from a middle-aged woman with alopecia areata. Some clones in this sample may be carry-over from other donors' samples. The J gene is TRBJ1-6, the V gene TRBV6-6, with a possible D match to TRBD1 (5 bases). CDR3 DNA: TGTGCCAGCAGTTACAAGGCTAAAACCGACAGCTCGCATTCACCCCTCCACTTT. It codes for CASSYKAKTDSSHSPLHF.